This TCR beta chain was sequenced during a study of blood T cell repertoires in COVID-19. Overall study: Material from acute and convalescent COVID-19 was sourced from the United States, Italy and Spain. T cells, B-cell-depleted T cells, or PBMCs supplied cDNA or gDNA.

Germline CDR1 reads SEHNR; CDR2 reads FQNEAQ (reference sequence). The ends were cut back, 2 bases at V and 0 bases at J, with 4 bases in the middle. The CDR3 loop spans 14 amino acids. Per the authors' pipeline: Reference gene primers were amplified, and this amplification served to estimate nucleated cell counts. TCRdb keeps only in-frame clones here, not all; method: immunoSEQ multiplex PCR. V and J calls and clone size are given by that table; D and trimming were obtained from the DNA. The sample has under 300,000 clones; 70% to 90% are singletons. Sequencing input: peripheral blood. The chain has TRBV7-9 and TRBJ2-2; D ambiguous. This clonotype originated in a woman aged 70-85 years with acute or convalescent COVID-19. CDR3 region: CASSLPSNTGELFF. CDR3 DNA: TGTGCCAGCAGCTTACCGTCGAACACCGGGGAGCTGTTTTTT.